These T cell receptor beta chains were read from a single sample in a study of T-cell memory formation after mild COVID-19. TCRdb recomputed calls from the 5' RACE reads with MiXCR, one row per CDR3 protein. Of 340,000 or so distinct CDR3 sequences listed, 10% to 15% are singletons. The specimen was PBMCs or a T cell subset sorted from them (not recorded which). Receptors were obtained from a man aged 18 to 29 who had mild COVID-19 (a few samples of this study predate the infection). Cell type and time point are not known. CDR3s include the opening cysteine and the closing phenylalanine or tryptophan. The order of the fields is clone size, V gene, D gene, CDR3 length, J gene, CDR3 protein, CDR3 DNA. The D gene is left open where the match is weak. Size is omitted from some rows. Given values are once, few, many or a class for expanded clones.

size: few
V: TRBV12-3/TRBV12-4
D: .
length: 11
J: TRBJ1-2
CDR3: CASSYVRVSVF
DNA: TGTGCCAGCAGCTACGTCAGGGTCTCCGTCTTC

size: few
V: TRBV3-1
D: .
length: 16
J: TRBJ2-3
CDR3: CASSQDMSAVTDTQYF
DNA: TGTGCCAGCAGCCAAGATATGTCGGCAGTAACAGATACGCAGTATTTT

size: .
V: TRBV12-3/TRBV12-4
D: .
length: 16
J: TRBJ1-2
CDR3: CASSLRTAPADYGYTF
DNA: TGTGCCAGCAGTTTACGTACCGCCCCGGCGGACTATGGCTACACCTTC

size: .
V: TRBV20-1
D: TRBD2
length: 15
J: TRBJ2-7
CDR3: CSARKPGTRKYEQYF
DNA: TGCAGTGCTAGGAAGCCCGGGACTAGAAAGTACGAGCAGTACTTC

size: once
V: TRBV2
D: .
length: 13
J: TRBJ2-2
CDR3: CAGRPLNTGELFF
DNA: TGTGCCGGACGGCCACTGAACACCGGGGAGCTGTTTTTT

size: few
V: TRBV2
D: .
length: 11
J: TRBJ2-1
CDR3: CASTRFNEQFF
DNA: TGTGCCAGCACTAGGTTCAATGAGCAGTTCTTC

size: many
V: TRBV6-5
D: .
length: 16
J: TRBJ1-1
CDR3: CASSYSITGGYTEAFF
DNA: TGTGCCAGCAGTTACTCGATTACGGGCGGGTACACTGAAGCTTTCTTT

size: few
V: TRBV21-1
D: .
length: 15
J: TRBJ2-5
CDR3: CASRIEDGWKETQYF
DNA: TGTGCCAGCCGAATTGAGGACGGGTGGAAAGAGACCCAGTACTTC

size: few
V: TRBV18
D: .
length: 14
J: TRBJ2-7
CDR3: CASSSYTPDYEQYF
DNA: TGTGCCAGCTCCTCCTACACCCCAGACTACGAGCAGTACTTC

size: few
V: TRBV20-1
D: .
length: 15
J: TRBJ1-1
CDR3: CSALGITGTNTEAFF
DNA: TGCAGTGCTCTGGGTATCACAGGGACTAACACTGAAGCTTTCTTT

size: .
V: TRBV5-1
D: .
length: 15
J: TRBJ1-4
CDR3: CASSSPSTGNEKLFF
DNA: TGCGCCAGCAGCTCCCCTAGCACAGGGAATGAAAAACTGTTTTTT

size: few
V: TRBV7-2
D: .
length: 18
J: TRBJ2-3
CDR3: CASSSITPWQDSTDTQYF
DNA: TGTGCCAGCAGCTCTATCACCCCCTGGCAGGATAGCACAGATACGCAGTATTTT

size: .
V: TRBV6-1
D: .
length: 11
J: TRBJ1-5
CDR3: CASMAVQPQHF
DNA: TGTGCCAGCATGGCGGTCCAGCCCCAGCATTTT

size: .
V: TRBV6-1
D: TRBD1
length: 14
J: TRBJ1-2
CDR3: CASSATGGDYGYTF
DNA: TGTGCCAGCAGTGCGACAGGGGGTGACTATGGCTACACCTTC

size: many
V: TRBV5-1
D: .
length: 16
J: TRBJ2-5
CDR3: CASSLFLGSGRETQYF
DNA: TGCGCCAGCAGCTTGTTTCTCGGTAGCGGTAGAGAGACCCAGTACTTC

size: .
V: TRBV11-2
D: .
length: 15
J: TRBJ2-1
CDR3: CAIRHLGGRNNEQFF
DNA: TGTGCCATCCGACATCTCGGGGGCCGGAACAATGAGCAGTTCTTC

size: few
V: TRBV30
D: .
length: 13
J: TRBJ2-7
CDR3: CAWSDRRSYEQYF
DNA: TGTGCCTGGAGTGACAGGCGGTCCTACGAGCAGTACTTC

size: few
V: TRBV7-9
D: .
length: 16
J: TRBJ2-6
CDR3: CASSLRAGLGANVLTF
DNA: TGTGCCAGCAGCTTGAGAGCAGGGTTGGGGGCCAACGTCCTGACTTTC

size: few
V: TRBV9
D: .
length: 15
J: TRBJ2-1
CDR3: CASSVKIDGHGEQFF
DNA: TGTGCCAGCAGCGTAAAAATTGATGGCCACGGTGAGCAGTTCTTC

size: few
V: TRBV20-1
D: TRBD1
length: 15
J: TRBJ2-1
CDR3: CSARDRGQAYNEQFF
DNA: TGCAGTGCTAGAGATCGCGGACAGGCCTACAATGAGCAGTTCTTC

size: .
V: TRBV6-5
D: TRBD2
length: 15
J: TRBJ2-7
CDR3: CASSYTLAGGLEQYF
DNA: TGTGCCAGCAGTTACACCCTAGCGGGGGGGCTAGAGCAGTACTTC

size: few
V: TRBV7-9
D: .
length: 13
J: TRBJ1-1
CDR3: CASSETNAAEAFF
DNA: TGTGCCAGCAGCGAAACTAATGCCGCTGAAGCTTTCTTT

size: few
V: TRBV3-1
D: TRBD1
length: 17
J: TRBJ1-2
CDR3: CASSQHLMTGKWFGYTF
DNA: TGTGCCAGCAGCCAACACCTAATGACAGGGAAGTGGTTTGGCTACACCTTC

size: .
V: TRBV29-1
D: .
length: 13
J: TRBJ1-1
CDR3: CSVAGTPNTEAFF
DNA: TGCAGCGTGGCCGGGACACCCAACACTGAAGCTTTCTTT

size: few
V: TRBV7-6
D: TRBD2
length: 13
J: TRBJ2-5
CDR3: CASSPGLGETQYF
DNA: TGTGCCAGCAGCCCGGGACTAGGGGAGACCCAGTACTTC

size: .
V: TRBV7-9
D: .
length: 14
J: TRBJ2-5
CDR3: CASSLTSAQETQYF
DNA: TGTGCCAGCAGCTTAACCAGCGCTCAAGAGACCCAGTACTTC

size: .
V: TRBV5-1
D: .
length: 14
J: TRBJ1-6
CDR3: CASSRDGESSPLHF
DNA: TGCGCCAGCAGCCGGGACGGCGAGAGTTCACCCCTCCACTTT

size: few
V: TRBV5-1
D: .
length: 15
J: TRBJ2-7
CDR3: CASSPGGAGTYEQYF
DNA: TGCGCCAGCAGCCCGGGCGGGGCAGGGACTTACGAGCAGTACTTC

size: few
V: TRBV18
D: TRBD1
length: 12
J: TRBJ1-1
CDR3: CASSPDRAEAFF
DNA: TGTGCCAGCTCACCAGACAGGGCTGAAGCTTTCTTT

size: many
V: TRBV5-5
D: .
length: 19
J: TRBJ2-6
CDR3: CASSPRRGDGRSGANVLTF
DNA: TGTGCCAGCAGCCCTAGAAGGGGGGACGGGCGCTCTGGGGCCAACGTCCTGACTTTC

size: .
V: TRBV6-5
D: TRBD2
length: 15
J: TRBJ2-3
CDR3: CASSYTSGGADTQYF
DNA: TGTGCCAGCAGTTACACTAGCGGGGGGGCAGATACGCAGTATTTT

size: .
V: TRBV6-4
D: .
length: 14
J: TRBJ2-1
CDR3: CASAGQAGFNEQFF
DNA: TGTGCCAGCGCCGGGCAGGCGGGTTTCAATGAGCAGTTCTTC

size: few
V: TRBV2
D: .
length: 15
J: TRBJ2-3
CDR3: CASHVVEGNTDTQYF
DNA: TGTGCCAGCCACGTTGTAGAAGGTAACACAGATACGCAGTATTTT

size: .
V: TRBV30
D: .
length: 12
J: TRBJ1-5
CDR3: CAWSVPGQPQHF
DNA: TGTGCCTGGAGTGTACCGGGCCAGCCCCAGCATTTT

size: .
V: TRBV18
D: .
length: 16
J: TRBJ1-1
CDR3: CASSPLTGKSNTEAFF
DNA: TGTGCCAGCTCACCCCTAACCGGGAAATCGAACACTGAAGCTTTCTTT

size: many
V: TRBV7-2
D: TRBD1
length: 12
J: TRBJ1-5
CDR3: CASSWTGGAQHF
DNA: TGTGCCAGCAGCTGGACAGGGGGAGCCCAGCATTTT

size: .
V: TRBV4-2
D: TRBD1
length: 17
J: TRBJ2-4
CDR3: CASSQETGRLAKNIQYF
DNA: TGTGCCAGCAGCCAAGAGACAGGGCGTCTAGCCAAAAACATTCAGTACTTC

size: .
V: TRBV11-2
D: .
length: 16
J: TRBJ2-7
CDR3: CASSLVLSDFSYEQYF
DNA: TGTGCCAGCAGCTTAGTATTGTCGGACTTCTCCTACGAGCAGTACTTC

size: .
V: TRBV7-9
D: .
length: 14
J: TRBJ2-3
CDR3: CASSPSTWPDTQYF
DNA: TGTGCCAGCAGCCCTTCGACCTGGCCAGATACGCAGTATTTT

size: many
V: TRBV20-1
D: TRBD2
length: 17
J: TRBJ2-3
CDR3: CSARDPGSGGAADTQYF
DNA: TGCAGTGCTAGAGATCCGGGTAGCGGGGGGGCCGCGGATACGCAGTATTTT

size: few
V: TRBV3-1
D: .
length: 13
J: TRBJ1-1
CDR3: CASSRAGETEAFF
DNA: TGTGCCAGCAGCCGTGCAGGGGAAACTGAAGCTTTCTTT